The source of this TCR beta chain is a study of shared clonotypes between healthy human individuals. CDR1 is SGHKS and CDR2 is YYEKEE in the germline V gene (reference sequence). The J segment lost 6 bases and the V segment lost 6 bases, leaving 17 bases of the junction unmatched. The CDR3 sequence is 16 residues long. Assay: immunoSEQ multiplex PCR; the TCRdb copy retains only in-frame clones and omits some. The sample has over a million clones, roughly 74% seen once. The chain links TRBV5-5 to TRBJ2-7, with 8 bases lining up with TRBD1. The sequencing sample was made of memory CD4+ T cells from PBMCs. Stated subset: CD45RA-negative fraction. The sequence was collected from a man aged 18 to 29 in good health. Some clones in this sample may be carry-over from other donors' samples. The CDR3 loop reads CASIEGSQGAIGEQYF. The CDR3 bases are TGTGCCAGCATTGAGGGTTCCCAGGGGGCAATTGGCGAGCAGTACTTC.